Below, 11 T cell receptor beta chains from the same sample are listed, as sequenced in a study of T cell responses to AZD1222 COVID-19 vaccine (dated by TCRdb to the early 2020s). Library construction relied on the immunoSEQ multiplex PCR assay. TCRdb's version of the immuneACCESS table is confined to in-frame rearrangements and falls short of the full clone set. An unresolved V gene accounts for under half of the shortfall where checked; the remainder is of unknown origin. The sample records 60,000 to 75,000 clones, approximately 90% of which are singletons. The ten most abundant clones make up 28% of the sample. The label giving this sample's time point can be read as: about 28 days (+/-7) after the second vaccine dose. Sequenced here: peripheral blood, sampled 28 days after the second AZD1222 dose. The source is an adult who received the AZD1222 COVID-19 vaccine.

V usage is TRBV5-8 and J usage is TRBJ2-3; D is undetermined. Germline assignment: CDR1 SGHTS and CDR2 YDEGEE. Trimming pared 0 bases from V and 4 bases from J, leaving 18 bases between. The length of the CDR3 is 17 residues. CDR3 protein: CASSLVRRSFIADTQYF. The CDR3, as DNA: TGTGCCAGCAGCTTGGTGAGAAGGTCGTTTATTGCAGATACGCAGTATTTT.

The V gene is TRBV19, the J gene TRBJ2-7; 12 bases are shared with TRBD1. Germline V gene lookup returns CDR1 LNHDA and CDR2 SQIVND (reference sequence). With 3 bases clipped from V and 3 bases from J, the junction kept 3 bases outside the gene matches. The CDR3 is 15 residues long. DNA of the CDR3: TGTGCCAGTAGTATGGGACAGGGGGCTGGCTACGAGCAGTACTTC. Amino acid sequence: CASSMGQGAGYEQYF. Looking up the rest from reference TRBV19 and TRBJ2-7 gives the full variable domain: DGGITQSPKYLFRKEGQNVTLSCEQNLNHDAMYWYRQDPGQGLRLIYYSQIVNDFQKGDIAEGYSVSREKKESFPLTVTSAQKNPTAFYLCASSMGQGAGYEQYFGPGTRLTVT.

The chain joins TRBV7-7 to TRBJ2-1; TRBD2 is a possible D gene (6 bases). This CDR3 region has 17 residues. V was trimmed by 5 bases and J by 7 bases, leaving 24 bases between them. Germline values: CDR1 SSHAT, CDR2 FNYEAQ (reference sequence). CDR3 coding DNA: TGTGCCAGCAGCCCTTCGGGCAGCGGAGGGGCTGGTAATGAGCAGTTCTTC. It encodes CASSPSGSGGAGNEQFF. Based on the CDR3 plus reference TRBV7-7 and TRBJ2-1, the full variable domain is GAGVSQSPRYKVTKRGQDVTLRCDPISSHATLYWYQQALGQGPEFLTYFNYEAQPDKSGLPSDRFSAERPEGSISTLTIQRTEQRDSAMYRCASSPSGSGGAGNEQFFGPGTRLTVL.

The chain recombines TRBV9 with TRBJ2-7; no clear D gene. The germline V gene encodes CDR1 SGDLS and CDR2 YYNGEE. The CDR3 has 14 residues. The V gene lost 3 bases and the J gene lost 0 bases, with 10 bases spanning the gap. The chain's CDR3 is CASSAHMDSYEQYF. CDR3 in DNA: TGTGCCAGCAGCGCCCACATGGACTCCTACGAGCAGTACTTC.

J is TRBJ1-4 and V is TRBV24-1; a weak D match, TRBD1 (6 bases). The germline gives CDR1 KGHDR, CDR2 SFDVKD. Trimming pared 4 bases from V and 1 base from J, leaving 12 bases between. The CDR3 is made up of 16 amino acids. The CDR3 spells CATSDPSRGTNEKLFF. DNA of the CDR3: TGTGCCACCAGTGACCCGTCCAGGGGAACTAATGAAAAACTGTTTTTT.

V gene TRBV6-2 or TRBV6-3 combines with J gene TRBJ1-5; TRBD1 agrees at 11 bases. CDR3 size: 15 residues. V was clipped by 4 bases and J by 7 bases; unmatched bases: 6. Germline V gene sequence: CDR1 MNHEY, CDR2 SVGEGT. In nucleotides, the CDR3 is TGTGCCAGCAGTTCAGGACAGGGGGCTAGGCAGCCCCAGCATTTT. This codes for CASSSGQGARQPQHF.

This chain uses TRBV4-3 with TRBJ2-7; possibly TRBD2 for D (5 bases). CDR1 is LGHNA and CDR2 is YSLEER in the germline V gene. The V gene lost 1 base and the J gene lost 2 bases, with 12 bases spanning the gap. The CDR3 sequence is 15 residues long. The CDR3 DNA sequence: TGCGCCAGCAGCCAAGGGAGAGCGGATACCTACGAGCAGTACTTC. This encodes CASSQGRADTYEQYF.

The chain combines TRBV10-3 with TRBJ1-4; the D is unclear. Germline assignment: CDR1 ENHRY and CDR2 SYGVKD. Trimming shortened V by 3 bases and J by 1 base, and 9 bases separated the two germline ends. There are 15 residues in the CDR3. Written as DNA, the CDR3 is TGTGCCATCAGTGAAGTCGGGGTAACTAATGAAAAACTGTTTTTT. It translates to CAISEVGVTNEKLFF.

The gene calls are TRBV28 and TRBJ2-7, with D possibly TRBD2 on 6 matching bases. Trimming took 6 bases from V and 3 from J, leaving 12 bases between them. CDR3 length: 13 residues. The germline V gene has CDR1 MDHEN and CDR2 SYDVKM. The CDR3 region is CASSGGARYEQYF. CDR3 coding DNA: TGTGCCAGCAGCGGAGGGGCCCGCTACGAGCAGTACTTC.

The CDR3 reads CASSLGVGSGTDEQFF. The CDR3 DNA is TGTGCCAGCAGCTTGGGGGTCGGGAGTGGTACGGATGAGCAGTTCTTC. The chain recombines TRBV7-7 with TRBJ2-1, with D tentatively TRBD2 (6 bases). Germline V lookup: CDR1 SSHAT, CDR2 FNYEAQ (reference sequence). The CDR3 has 16 amino acids. V was trimmed by 3 bases and J by 8 bases, leaving 20 bases between them.

The chain links TRBV19 to TRBJ2-2, with D unresolved. CDR3 length: 12 residues. The germline gives CDR1 LNHDA, CDR2 SQIVND (reference sequence). Deletions cut 7 bases from V and 3 bases from J, with 6 bases between. The CDR3 here is CASNRYTGELFF. The CDR3 DNA reads TGTGCCAGTAACAGATACACCGGGGAGCTGTTTTTT. Drawing the rest from reference TRBV19 and TRBJ2-2, the complete variable domain is DGGITQSPKYLFRKEGQNVTLSCEQNLNHDAMYWYRQDPGQGLRLIYYSQIVNDFQKGDIAEGYSVSREKKESFPLTVTSAQKNPTAFYLCASNRYTGELFFGEGSRLTVL.